This TCR beta chain was captured in a study of blood T cell repertoires in COVID-19 (dated by TCRdb to the early 2020s). As for the study more broadly: The collaborator samples originated in the United States, Italy and Spain and spanned the acute and convalescent phases of COVID-19. The material from the prospective study consisted of cDNA or gDNA derived from T cells, B-cell-depleted T cells, or PBMCs. Nearly every sample came with metadata listing a de-identified subject ID, COVID-19 status, age in years and sex. Subjects who had been exposed to COVID-19, were actively infected with it, or had recovered from it provided the deeply sampled blood TCRbeta repertoires that made up the dataset. A freely available public database, intended as a resource for researchers studying the immune response to SARS-CoV-2, is where the repertoires were released. Where available, HLA class I and class II types were obtained from metadata supplied by the sample provider rather than from assay-based typing. Samples were obtained from the ongoing ImmuneRACE study (first 160 participants) and from some 1,300 subjects provided by 6 global collaborators.

Each collaborating institution followed its own protocols to collect whole blood in K2EDTA tubes. For TCRbeta analysis, collaborator samples were shipped as frozen whole blood, as isolated PBMCs, or as DNA extracted from either sample type. As encoded in the germline V gene, CDR1 is MNHEY while CDR2 is SVGEGT. Ends trimmed: V by 2 bases, J by 0 bases; bases unmatched to a gene: 12. The CDR3 numbers 19 residues from cysteine through phenylalanine. CDR3 DNA is the only sequence kept; it has 57 bases, read in frame from the first base. The immunoSEQ Assay, a bias-controlled multiplex PCR, was used to amplify TCRbeta CDR3 regions from genomic DNA. The paper's data handling went like this. The number of nucleated cells in each sample was estimated by amplification of reference gene primers within the assay. Sequence reads were collapsed and filtered to measure the absolute abundance of every unique TCRbeta CDR3 rearrangement. For each sample, productive Simpson clonality was calculated as the square root of Simpson's diversity index across productive rearrangements. As stored in TCRdb, this immuneACCESS dataset retains in-frame rearrangements with V and J assigned. A fraction of the clones does not appear; measured against another copy, unresolved V genes explain less than half of the discrepancy, and the remainder lacks a known reason. The V and J calls and clone size are taken from that table; D and trimming were inferred from the DNA. For this sample there are around 100,000 clones; approximately 78% appear just once. The top ten clonotypes cover 7% to 9.5% of the sample.

The table lists this clone with a few counts. Which antigen it targets is not known. No base-level quality is on record; no much larger clone is a single base apart. What the authors observed across the whole study: The amount of clinical and demographic metadata varied by source and participant and was provided uncurated.

The chain joins TRBV6-2 or TRBV6-3 to TRBJ1-4; 7 of the junction bases match TRBD1. Source material: peripheral blood. This clonotype was sampled from a man aged 70-80 years with acute or convalescent COVID-19. The nucleotide sequence is TGTGCCAGCAGTTACGGGCTCGGGACAGATCGTGCAACTAATGAAAAACTGTTTTTT. The encoded protein is CASSYGLGTDRATNEKLFF.